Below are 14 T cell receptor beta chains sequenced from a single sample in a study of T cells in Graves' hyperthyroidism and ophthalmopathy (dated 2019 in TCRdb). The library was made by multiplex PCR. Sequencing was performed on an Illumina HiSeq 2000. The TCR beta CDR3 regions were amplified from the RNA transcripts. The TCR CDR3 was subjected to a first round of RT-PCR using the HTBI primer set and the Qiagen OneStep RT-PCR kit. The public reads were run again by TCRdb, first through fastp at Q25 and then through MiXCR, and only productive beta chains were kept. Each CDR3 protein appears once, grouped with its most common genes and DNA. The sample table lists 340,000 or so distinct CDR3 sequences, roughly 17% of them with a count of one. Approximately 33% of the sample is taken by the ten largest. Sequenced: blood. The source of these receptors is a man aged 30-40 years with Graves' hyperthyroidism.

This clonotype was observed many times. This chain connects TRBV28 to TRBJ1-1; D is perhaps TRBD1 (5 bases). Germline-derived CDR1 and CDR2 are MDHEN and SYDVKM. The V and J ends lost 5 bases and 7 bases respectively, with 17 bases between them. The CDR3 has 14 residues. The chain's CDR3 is CASSPGSHPGEAFF. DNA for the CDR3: TGTGCCAGCAGTCCAGGGTCGCACCCAGGTGAAGCTTTCTTT.

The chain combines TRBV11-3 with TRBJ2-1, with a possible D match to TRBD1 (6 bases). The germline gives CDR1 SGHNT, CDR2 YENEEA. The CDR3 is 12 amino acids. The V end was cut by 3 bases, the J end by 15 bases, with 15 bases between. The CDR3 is CASSFAGTLPFF. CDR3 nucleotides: TGTGCCAGCAGCTTTGCCGGGACACTCCCGTTCTTC.

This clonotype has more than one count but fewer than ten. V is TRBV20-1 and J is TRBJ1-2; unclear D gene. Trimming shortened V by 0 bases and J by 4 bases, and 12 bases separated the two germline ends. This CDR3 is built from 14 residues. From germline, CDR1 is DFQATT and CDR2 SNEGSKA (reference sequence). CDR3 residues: CSARDFSDFYGYTF. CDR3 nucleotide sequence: TGCAGTGCTAGAGATTTTAGCGACTTCTATGGCTACACCTTC.

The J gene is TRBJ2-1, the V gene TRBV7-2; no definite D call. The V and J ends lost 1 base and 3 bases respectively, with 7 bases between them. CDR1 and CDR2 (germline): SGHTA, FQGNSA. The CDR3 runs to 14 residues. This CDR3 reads CASSLEHNYNEQFF. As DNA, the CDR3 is TGTGCCAGCAGCTTAGAACACAACTACAATGAGCAGTTCTTC.

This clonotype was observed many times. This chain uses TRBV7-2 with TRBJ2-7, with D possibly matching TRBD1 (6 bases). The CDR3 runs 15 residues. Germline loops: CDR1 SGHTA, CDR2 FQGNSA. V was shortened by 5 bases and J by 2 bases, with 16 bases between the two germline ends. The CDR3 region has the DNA TGTGCCAGCAGCCCGTACATGGACAGTCCCTACGAGCAGTACTTC. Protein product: CASSPYMDSPYEQYF.

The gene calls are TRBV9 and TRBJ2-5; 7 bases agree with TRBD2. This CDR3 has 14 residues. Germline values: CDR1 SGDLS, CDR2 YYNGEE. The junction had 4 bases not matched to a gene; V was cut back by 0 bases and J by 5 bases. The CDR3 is CASSVEVGGETQYF. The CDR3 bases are TGTGCCAGCAGCGTAGAGGTGGGAGGGGAGACCCAGTACTTC.

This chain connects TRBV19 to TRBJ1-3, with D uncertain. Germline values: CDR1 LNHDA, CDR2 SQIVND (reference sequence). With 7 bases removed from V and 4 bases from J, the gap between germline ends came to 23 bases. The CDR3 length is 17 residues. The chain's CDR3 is CASKLQPWSSPGNTIYF. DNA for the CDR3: TGTGCCAGTAAACTCCAGCCCTGGTCATCGCCGGGAAACACCATATATTTT.

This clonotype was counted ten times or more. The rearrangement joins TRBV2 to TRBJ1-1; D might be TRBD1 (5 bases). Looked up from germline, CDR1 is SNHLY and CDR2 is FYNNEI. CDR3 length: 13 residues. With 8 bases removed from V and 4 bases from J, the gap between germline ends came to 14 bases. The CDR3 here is CASLYIRGTEAFF. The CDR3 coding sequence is TGTGCCAGCCTCTACATAAGGGGCACTGAAGCTTTCTTT.

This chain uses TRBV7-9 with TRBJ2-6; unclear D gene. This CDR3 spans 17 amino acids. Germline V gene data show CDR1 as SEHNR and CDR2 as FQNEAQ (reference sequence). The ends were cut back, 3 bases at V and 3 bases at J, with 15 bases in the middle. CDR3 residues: CASSLDGALSGANVLTF. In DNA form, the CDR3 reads TGTGCCAGCAGCTTGGACGGAGCTTTAAGTGGGGCCAACGTCCTGACTTTC. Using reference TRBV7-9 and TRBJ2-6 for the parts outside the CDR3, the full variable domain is DTGVSQNPRHKITKRGQNVTFRCDPISEHNRLYWYRQTLGQGPEFLTYFQNEAQLEKSRLLSDRFSAERPKGSFSTLEIQRTEQGDSAMYLCASSLDGALSGANVLTFGAGSRLTVL.

Written as DNA, the CDR3 is TGTGCCAGCTGGGATAGCTCTGGGGCCAACGTCCTGACTTTC. It specifies CASWDSSGANVLTF. J is TRBJ2-6 and V is TRBV6-2 or TRBV6-3; no clear D gene. The CDR3 covers 14 residues. Looked up from germline, CDR1 is MNHEY and CDR2 is SVGEGT. V was clipped by 8 bases and J by 0 bases, with 8 bases between them.

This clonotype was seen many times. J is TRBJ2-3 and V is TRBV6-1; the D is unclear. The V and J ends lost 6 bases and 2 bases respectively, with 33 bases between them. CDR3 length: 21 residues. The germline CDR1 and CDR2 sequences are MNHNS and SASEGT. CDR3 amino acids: CASSQVSLLQLSKRYTDTQYF. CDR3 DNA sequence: TGTGCCAGCAGCCAGGTTTCGTTGTTACAGTTGAGCAAACGGTACACAGATACGCAGTATTTT.

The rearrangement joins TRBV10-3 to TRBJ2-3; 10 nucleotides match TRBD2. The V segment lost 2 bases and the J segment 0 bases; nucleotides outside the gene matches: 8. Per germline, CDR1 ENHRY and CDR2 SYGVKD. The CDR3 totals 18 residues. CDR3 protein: CAISEPRLAGGSTDTQYF. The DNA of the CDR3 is TGTGCCATCAGTGAGCCCAGACTAGCGGGCGGAAGCACAGATACGCAGTATTTT.

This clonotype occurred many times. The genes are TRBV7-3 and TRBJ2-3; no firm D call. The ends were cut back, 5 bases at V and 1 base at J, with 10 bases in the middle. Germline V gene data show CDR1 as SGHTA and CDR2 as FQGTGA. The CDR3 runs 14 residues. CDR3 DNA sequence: TGTGCCAGCAGCCTCGGCGCGGGCACAGATACGCAGTATTTT. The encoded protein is CASSLGAGTDTQYF. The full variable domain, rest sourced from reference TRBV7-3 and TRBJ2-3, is GAGVSQTPSNKVTEKGKYVELRCDPISGHTALYWYRQSLGQGPEFLIYFQGTGAADDSGLPNDRFFAVRPEGSVSTLKIQRTERGDSAVYLCASSLGAGTDTQYFGPGTRLTVL.

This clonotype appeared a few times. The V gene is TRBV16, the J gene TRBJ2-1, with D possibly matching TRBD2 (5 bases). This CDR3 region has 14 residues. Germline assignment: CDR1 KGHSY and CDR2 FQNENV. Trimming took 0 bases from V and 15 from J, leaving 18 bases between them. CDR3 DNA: TGTGCCAGCAGCCAATCTGGCATTTTCGGGATTTGGTTCTTC. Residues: CASSQSGIFGIWFF.